This T cell receptor beta chain originates from a study of blood T cell repertoires in COVID-19. The method was immunoSEQ multiplex PCR; TCRdb's version includes in-frame clones alone and lacks a portion of them. The table includes more than 45,000 clones, about 80% detected once. Germline-derived CDR1 and CDR2 are LGHNA and YNFKEQ. There are 16 residues in the CDR3. Trimming cost V 2 bases and J 4 bases; bases outside gene matches: 2. The TCR was taken from a man aged 80 or over with COVID-19, enrolled during active disease. Material: peripheral blood. The J gene is TRBJ2-3, the V gene TRBV4-2, with 14 bases lining up with TRBD2. CDR3 sequence reads: CASSQMTSGGADTQYF. In DNA, the CDR3 is TGTGCCAGCAGCCAAATGACTAGCGGGGGGGCAGATACGCAGTATTTT.